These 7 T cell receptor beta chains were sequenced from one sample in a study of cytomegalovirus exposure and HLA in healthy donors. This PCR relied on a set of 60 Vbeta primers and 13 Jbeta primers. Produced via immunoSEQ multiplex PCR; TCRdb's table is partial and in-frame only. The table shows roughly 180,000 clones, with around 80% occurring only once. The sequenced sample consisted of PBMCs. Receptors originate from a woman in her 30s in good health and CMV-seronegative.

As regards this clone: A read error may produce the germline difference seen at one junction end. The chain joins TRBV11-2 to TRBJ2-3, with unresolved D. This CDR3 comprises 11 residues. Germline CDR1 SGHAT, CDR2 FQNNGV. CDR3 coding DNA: TGTGCCAGCAGCCCGCTAGATATGCAGTATTTT. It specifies CASSPLDMQYF.

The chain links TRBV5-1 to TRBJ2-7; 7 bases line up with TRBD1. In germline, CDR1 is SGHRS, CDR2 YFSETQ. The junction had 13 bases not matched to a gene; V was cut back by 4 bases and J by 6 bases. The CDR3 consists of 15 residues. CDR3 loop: CASSPSDRVVAEQYF. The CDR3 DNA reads TGCGCCAGCAGCCCATCAGACAGGGTAGTCGCCGAGCAGTACTTC.

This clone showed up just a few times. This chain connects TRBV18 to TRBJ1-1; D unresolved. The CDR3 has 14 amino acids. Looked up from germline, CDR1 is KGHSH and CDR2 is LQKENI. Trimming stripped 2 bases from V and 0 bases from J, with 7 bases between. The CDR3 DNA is TGTGCCAGCTCACCAGAGGGCCTGAACACTGAAGCTTTCTTT. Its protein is CASSPEGLNTEAFF.

DNA for the CDR3: TGCGCCAGCAGCCCTACTTCCGTCAGGGCCACCGGGGAGCTGTTTTTT. Its protein product is CASSPTSVRATGELFF. The chain is built from TRBV4-3 and TRBJ2-2; possibly TRBD1 for D (5 bases). Germline lookup yields CDR1 LGHNA and CDR2 YSLEER. CDR3 length: 16 amino acids. V was clipped by 4 bases and J by 4 bases, with 16 bases between them.

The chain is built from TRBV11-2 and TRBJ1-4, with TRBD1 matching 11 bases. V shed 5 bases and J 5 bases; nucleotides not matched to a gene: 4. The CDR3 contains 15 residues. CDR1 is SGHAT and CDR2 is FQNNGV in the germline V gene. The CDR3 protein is CASSERTGGNEKLFF. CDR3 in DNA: TGTGCCAGCAGCGAAAGGACAGGGGGCAATGAAAAACTGTTTTTT.

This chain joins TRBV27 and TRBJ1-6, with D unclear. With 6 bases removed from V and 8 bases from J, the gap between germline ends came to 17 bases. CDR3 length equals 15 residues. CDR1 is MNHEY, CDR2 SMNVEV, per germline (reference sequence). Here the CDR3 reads CASSSMEGVDSPLHF. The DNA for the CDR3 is TGTGCCAGCAGCTCGATGGAGGGCGTCGATTCACCCCTCCACTTT.

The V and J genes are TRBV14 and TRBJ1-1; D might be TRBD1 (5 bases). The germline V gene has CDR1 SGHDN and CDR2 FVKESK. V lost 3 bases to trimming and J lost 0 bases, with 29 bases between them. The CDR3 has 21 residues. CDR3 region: CASSQYARVRSLRDMNTEAFF. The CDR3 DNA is TGTGCCAGCAGCCAGTACGCCAGGGTTAGGAGTCTGAGAGATATGAACACTGAAGCTTTCTTT.